This entry is about one T cell receptor beta chain. The target antigen is unknown. UMIs were added to TCR cDNA along with a universal primer site when it was made by 5'RACE template switching. TCRdb reprocessed the 5' RACE reads via MiXCR and lists one record per CDR3 protein. This sample has 130,000 or so distinct CDR3 sequences, with approximately 16% found just once. From germline, CDR1 is LNHDA and CDR2 SQIVND (reference sequence). Trimming took off 2 bases at V and 6 bases at J, with 10 bases between the two ends. This CDR3 is built from 13 residues. The record originates from a study of T cells after yellow fever vaccination. Regarding the study as a whole: Some clonotypes, a small share, were shared between CD4 and CD8 compartments. Subsequent to the booster, the majority of primary-vaccination clones reappeared (96% CD4, approximately 90% CD8). Compared with primary, the secondary response was weaker and peaked at day 5, not 15.

Source: CD8+ T cells sorted from PBMCs, taken 5 days after the yellow fever booster vaccination. The gene calls are TRBV19 and TRBJ1-2; no firm D call. The source of this sequence is a young man who received the YFV17D yellow fever vaccine. CDR3 loop: CASSISVGNGYTF. In nucleotides, the CDR3 is TGTGCCAGTAGTATATCGGTGGGGAATGGCTACACCTTC.